Listed here are 12 T cell receptor beta chains from one sample, sequenced in a study of cytomegalovirus exposure and HLA in healthy donors. 13 Jbeta primers and 60 Vbeta primers were used for the PCR. TCRdb's table, derived via immunoSEQ multiplex PCR, lists solely in-frame clones and lacks some. This repertoire shows around 54,000 clones, approximately 81% found once; its top ten account for 2.5% to 3.5%. Sequencing was performed on PBMCs. These receptors were obtained from a woman aged 18-35 years in good health and CMV-seronegative.

V gene TRBV9 combines with J gene TRBJ2-1, with D perhaps matching TRBD2 (6 bases). CDR1 is SGDLS, CDR2 YYNGEE, per germline. There are 14 residues in the CDR3. Between the trimmed V and J ends, which lost 0 bases and 6 bases, there was a span of 10 bases. CDR3 residues: CASSVAGVLNEQFF. The CDR3 nucleotides are TGTGCCAGCAGCGTAGCGGGAGTTCTCAATGAGCAGTTCTTC.

The V gene is TRBV6-5, the J gene TRBJ1-1; 10 nucleotides align to TRBD1. This CDR3 has 12 amino acids. J gave up 9 bases and V 6 bases, and 4 bases lay outside the gene matches. CDR1 and CDR2 from the germline V gene are MNHEY and SVGAGI. The CDR3 reads CASSRDRGKAFF. CDR3 DNA sequence: TGTGCCAGCAGCAGGGACAGGGGAAAAGCTTTCTTT.

The chain carries TRBV7-2 and TRBJ1-5; D call uncertain. V shed 1 base and J shed 5 bases, with 9 bases lying between them. Germline assignment: CDR1 SGHTA and CDR2 FQGNSA. This CDR3 is built from 14 residues. Here the CDR3 DNA reads TGTGCCAGCAGCTTAGATGGCAGGTATCAGCCCCAGCATTTT. This codes for CASSLDGRYQPQHF.

Of note for this clone: One junction end disagrees with the germline gene, perhaps due to a read error. This chain joins TRBV20-1 and TRBJ2-3; TRBD2 matches at 10 bases. The CDR3 has 11 residues. Germline lookup yields CDR1 DFQATT and CDR2 SNEGSKA (reference sequence). The chain's CDR3 is CSAKRLAGWDF. The CDR3 nucleotides are TGCAGTGCTAAGCGACTAGCGGGCTGGGATTTT.

This clone occurred once. This chain joins TRBV10-2 and TRBJ2-5, with 15 bases identical to TRBD2. The CDR3 length is 16 residues. Looked up from germline, CDR1 is WSHSY and CDR2 is SAAADI. V dropped 6 bases and J dropped 2; count of bases not matched to a gene: 4. The CDR3 loop is CASSRGLAGGQETQYF. DNA of the CDR3: TGCGCCAGCAGCCGGGGACTAGCGGGAGGACAAGAGACCCAGTACTTC.

This clone was seen a handful of times. The genes are TRBV6-1 and TRBJ1-5, with a weak D call TRBD1 (5 bases). The CDR3 contains 15 residues. The V end lost 7 bases, the J end lost 2 bases, and 15 bases lay between the germline ends. CDR1 and CDR2 (germline): MNHNS, SASEGT. CDR3 amino acids: CASTPSQGGNQPQHF. CDR3 nucleotide sequence: TGTGCCAGCACCCCATCTCAGGGTGGCAATCAGCCCCAGCATTTT.

The gene calls are TRBV5-1 and TRBJ2-2; possible D gene TRBD2, 6 bases. The germline V gene encodes CDR1 SGHRS and CDR2 YFSETQ. The CDR3 loop spans 14 amino acids. Trimming removed 7 bases at V and 2 bases at J, with 12 bases between. CDR3: CASGGTANTGELFF. The CDR3, as DNA: TGCGCCAGCGGGGGGACTGCCAACACCGGGGAGCTGTTTTTT.

This chain joins TRBV5-1 and TRBJ2-1, with D tentatively TRBD2 (5 bases). CDR1 is SGHRS, CDR2 YFSETQ, per germline. The length of the CDR3 is 16 residues. V was shortened by 0 bases and J by 2 bases, with 12 bases between the two germline ends. The CDR3: CASSLEVGSAYNEQFF. DNA of the CDR3: TGCGCCAGCAGCTTGGAAGTTGGTAGCGCCTACAATGAGCAGTTCTTC.

The chain employs TRBV5-1 and TRBJ2-1; 11 bases align to TRBD2. The CDR3 loop spans 17 amino acids. The V gene's germline CDR1 is SGHRS and CDR2 YFSETQ. Losses at the gene ends were 0 bases for V and 7 bases for J; bases not matched to a gene: 9. The CDR3 nucleotides are TGCGCCAGCAGCTTGGTTCTAGCGGGAGGCCCTACTAATGAGCAGTTCTTC. Translating gives CASSLVLAGGPTNEQFF.

The chain combines TRBV27 with TRBJ2-4; 12 bases map to TRBD2. Germline V CDR1 and CDR2: MNHEY, SMNVEV (reference sequence). The length of the CDR3 is 20 residues. J gave up 0 bases and V 4 bases, and 13 bases lay outside the gene matches. CDR3 DNA: TGTGCCAGCAGTTCCACTCCCGGGACTAGCGGGTCAATAGCCAAAAACATTCAGTACTTC. It translates to CASSSTPGTSGSIAKNIQYF.

The chain recombines TRBV6-5 with TRBJ1-2, with 9 positions matching TRBD1. The V and J ends lost 4 bases and 2 bases, in that order; junction bases with no gene match: 5. The germline CDR1 and CDR2 sequences are MNHEY and SVGAGI. The CDR3 sequence is 15 residues long. In nucleotides, the CDR3 is TGTGCCAGCAGTTTCCGACAGGGGGGAAACTATGGCTACACCTTC. Residues: CASSFRQGGNYGYTF.

Concerning this clone itself: At the DNA level, this CDR3 is encoded by other sequences in the same sample as well. This chain uses TRBV10-3 with TRBJ2-7; the D gene is possibly TRBD2 (6 bases). Germline lookup yields CDR1 ENHRY and CDR2 SYGVKD. Deletions cut 7 bases from V and 3 bases from J, with 19 bases between. This CDR3 spans 15 amino acids. CDR3: CAINRSGWRGYEQYF. In DNA form, the CDR3 reads TGTGCCATCAACCGATCAGGGTGGAGGGGCTACGAGCAGTACTTC.